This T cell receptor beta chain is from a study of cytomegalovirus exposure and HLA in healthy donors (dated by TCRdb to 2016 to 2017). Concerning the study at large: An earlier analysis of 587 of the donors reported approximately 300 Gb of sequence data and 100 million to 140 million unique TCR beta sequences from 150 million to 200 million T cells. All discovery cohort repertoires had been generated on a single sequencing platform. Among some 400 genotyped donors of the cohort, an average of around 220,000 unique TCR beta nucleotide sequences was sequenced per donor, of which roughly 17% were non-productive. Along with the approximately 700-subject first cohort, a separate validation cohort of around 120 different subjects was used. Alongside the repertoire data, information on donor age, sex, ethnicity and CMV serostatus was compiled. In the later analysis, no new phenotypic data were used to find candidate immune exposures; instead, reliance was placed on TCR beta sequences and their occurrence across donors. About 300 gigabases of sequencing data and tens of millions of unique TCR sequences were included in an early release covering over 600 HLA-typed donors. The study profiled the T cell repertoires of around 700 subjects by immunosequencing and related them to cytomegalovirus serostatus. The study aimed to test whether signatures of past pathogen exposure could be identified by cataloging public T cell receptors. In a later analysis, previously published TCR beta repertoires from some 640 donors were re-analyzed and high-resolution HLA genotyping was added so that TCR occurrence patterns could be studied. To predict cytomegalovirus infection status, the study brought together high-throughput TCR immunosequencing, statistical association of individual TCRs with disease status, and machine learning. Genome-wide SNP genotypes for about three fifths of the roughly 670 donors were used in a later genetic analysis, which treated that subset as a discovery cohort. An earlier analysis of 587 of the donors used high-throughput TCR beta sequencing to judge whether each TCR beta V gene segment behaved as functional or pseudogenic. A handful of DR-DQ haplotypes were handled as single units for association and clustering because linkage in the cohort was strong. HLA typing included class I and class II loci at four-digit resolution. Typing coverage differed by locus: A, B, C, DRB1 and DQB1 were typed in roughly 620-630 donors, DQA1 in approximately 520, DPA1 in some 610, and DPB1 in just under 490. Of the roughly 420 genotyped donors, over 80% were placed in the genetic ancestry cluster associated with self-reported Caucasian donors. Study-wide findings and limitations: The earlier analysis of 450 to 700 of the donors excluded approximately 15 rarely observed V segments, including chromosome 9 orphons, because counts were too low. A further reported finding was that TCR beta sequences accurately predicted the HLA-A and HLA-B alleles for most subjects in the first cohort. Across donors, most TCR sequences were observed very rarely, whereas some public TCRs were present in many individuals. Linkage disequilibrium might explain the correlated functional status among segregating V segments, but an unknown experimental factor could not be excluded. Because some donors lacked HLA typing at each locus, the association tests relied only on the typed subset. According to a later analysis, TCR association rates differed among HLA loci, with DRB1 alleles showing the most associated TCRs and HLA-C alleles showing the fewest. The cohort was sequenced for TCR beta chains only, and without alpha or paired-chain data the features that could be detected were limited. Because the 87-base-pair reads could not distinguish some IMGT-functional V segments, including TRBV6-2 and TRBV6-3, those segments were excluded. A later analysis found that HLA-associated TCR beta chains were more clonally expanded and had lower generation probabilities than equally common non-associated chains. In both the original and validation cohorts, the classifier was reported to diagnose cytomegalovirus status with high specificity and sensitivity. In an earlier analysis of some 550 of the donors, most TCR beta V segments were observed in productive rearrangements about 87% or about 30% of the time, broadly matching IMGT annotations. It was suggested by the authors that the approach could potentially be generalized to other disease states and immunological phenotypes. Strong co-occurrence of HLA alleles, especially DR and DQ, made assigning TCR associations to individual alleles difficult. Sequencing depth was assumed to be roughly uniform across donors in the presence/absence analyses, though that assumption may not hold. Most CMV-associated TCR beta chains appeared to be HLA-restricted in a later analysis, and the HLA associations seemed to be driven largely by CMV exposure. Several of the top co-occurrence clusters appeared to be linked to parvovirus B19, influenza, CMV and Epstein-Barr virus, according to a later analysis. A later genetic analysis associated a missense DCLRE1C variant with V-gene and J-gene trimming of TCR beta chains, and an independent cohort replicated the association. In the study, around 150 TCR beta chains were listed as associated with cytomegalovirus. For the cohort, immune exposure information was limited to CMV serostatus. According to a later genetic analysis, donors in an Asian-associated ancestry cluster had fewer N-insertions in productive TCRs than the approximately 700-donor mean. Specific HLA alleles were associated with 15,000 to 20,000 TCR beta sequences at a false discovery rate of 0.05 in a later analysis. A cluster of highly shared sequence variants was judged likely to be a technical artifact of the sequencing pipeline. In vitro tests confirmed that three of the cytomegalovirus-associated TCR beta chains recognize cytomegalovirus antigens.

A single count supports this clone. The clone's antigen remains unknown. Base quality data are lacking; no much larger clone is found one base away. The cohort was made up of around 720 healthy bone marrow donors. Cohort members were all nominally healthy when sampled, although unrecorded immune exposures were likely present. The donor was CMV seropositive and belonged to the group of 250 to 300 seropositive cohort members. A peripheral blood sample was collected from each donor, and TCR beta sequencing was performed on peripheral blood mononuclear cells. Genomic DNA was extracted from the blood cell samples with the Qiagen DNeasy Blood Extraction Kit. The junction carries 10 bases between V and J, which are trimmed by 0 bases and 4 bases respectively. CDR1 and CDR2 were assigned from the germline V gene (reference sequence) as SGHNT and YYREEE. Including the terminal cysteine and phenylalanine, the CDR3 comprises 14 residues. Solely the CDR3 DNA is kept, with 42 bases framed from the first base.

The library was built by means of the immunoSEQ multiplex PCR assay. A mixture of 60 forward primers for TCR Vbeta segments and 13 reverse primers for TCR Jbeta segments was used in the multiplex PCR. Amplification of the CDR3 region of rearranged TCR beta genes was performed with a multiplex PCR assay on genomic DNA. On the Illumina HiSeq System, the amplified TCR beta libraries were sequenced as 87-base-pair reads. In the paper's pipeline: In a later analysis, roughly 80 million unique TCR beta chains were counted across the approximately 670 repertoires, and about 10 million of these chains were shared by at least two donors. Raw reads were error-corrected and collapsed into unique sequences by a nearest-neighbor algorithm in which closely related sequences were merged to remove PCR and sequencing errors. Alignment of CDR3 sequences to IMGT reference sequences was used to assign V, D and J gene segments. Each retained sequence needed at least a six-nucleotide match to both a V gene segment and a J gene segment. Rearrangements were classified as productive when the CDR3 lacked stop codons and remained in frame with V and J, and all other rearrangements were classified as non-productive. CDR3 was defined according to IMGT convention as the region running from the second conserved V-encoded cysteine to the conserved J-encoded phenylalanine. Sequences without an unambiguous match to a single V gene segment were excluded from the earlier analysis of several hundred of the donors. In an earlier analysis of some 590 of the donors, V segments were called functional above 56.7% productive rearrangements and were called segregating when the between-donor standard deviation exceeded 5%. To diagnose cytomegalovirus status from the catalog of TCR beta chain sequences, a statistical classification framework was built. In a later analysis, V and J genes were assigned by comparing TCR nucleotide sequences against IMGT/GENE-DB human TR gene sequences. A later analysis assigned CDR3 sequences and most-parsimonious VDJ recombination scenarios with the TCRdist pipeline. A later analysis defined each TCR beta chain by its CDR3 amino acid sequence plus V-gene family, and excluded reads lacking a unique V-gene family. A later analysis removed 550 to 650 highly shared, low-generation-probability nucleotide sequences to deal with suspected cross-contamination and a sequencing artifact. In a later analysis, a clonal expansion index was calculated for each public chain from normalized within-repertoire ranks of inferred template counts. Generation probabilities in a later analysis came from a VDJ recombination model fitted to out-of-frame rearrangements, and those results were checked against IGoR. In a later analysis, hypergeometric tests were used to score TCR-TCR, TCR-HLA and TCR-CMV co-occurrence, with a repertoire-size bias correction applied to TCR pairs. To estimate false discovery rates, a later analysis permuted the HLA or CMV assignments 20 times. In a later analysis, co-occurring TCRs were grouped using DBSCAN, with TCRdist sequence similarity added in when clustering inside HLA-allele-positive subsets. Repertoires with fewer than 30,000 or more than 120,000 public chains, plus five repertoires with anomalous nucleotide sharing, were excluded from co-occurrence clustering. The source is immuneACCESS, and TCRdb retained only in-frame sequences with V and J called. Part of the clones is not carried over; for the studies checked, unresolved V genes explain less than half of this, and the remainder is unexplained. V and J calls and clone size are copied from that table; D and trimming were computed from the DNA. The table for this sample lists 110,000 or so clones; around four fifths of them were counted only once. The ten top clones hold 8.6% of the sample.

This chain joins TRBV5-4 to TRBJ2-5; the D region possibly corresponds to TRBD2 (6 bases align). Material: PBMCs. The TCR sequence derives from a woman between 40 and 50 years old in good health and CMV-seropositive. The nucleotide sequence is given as TGTGCCAGCAGCTTGGCTGGTAGCGGAGAGACCCAGTACTTC. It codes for CASSLAGSGETQYF.